These 11 T cell receptor beta chains originate from one sample sequenced in a study of blood T cell repertoires in COVID-19. Clones were read by immunoSEQ multiplex PCR, and TCRdb kept only the in-frame ones, dropping some. The data show fewer than 250,000 clones, 88% seen once. The sequencing input was peripheral blood. These receptors were taken from a human donor in a cohort sampled during active COVID-19.

J is TRBJ2-3 and V is TRBV29-1, with D possibly being TRBD2 (6 bases). Trimming shortened V by 1 base and J by 3 bases, and 11 bases separated the two germline ends. The CDR3 contains 14 residues. Looked up from germline, CDR1 is SQVTM and CDR2 is ANQGSEA. CDR3 in amino acids: CSVEGRGRTDTQYF. The CDR3 nucleotides read TGCAGCGTTGAAGGTCGAGGGAGGACAGATACGCAGTATTTT.

This clone was picked up a small number of times. V and J are TRBV5-6 and TRBJ2-7; 12 bases are a match to TRBD1. Germline CDR1 is SGHDT and CDR2 is YYEEEE. The CDR3 loop spans 14 amino acids. Trimming at V came to 4 bases and at J to 7 bases, leaving 6 bases not matched to a gene. CDR3 region: CASSRGQGAREQYF. CDR3 in DNA: TGTGCCAGCAGCCGGGGACAGGGGGCGCGAGAGCAGTACTTC.

The V and J genes are TRBV4-3 and TRBJ2-3; D is perhaps TRBD2 (5 bases). This CDR3 comprises 14 residues. From germline, CDR1 is LGHNA and CDR2 YSLEER. V was pared by 0 bases and J by 10 bases, with 14 bases between. The CDR3 DNA sequence: TGCGCCAGCAGCCAAGATAGTAGAGGGCATCCGCAGTATTTT. Its translation: CASSQDSRGHPQYF.

This chain links TRBV6-6 with TRBJ1-3; 9 bases agree with TRBD1. V lost 7 bases to trimming and J lost 4 bases; unmatched junction nucleotides: 8. The germline gives CDR1 MNHNY, CDR2 SVGAGI (reference sequence). This CDR3 has 15 amino acids. The CDR3 reads CASTTTGGSGNTIYF. The CDR3 DNA follows: TGTGCCAGCACCACGACAGGGGGGTCCGGAAACACCATATATTTT.

The gene calls are TRBV12-3 or TRBV12-4 and TRBJ1-1; TRBD1 is a possible D gene (6 bases). The V end lost 6 bases, the J end lost 5 bases, and 13 bases lay between the germline ends. The CDR3 has 13 amino acids. For the CDR3, the DNA is TGTGCCAGCAGCCAAGGGGGTTTTACTGAAGCTTTCTTT. As protein: CASSQGGFTEAFF.

This sequence joins TRBV7-2 and TRBJ2-7, with a weak D call TRBD2 (7 bases). CDR1 is SGHTA and CDR2 is FQGNSA in the germline V gene. The V gene lost 5 bases and the J gene lost 6 bases, with 14 bases spanning the gap. The CDR3 length is 13 residues. As DNA, the CDR3 is TGTGCCAGCAGCCCGAGGGGGGGCCTCGAGCAGTACTTC. This sequence encodes CASSPRGGLEQYF.

V and J are TRBV6-6 and TRBJ1-4, with TRBD1 identical over 7 bases. CDR1 and CDR2 (germline): MNHNY, SVGAGI (reference sequence). This CDR3 spans 21 amino acids. Trimming took 5 bases from V and 0 from J; bases not matched to a gene: 21. This CDR3 is CASSPVTQSSDRFATNEKLFF. The CDR3 DNA follows: TGTGCCAGCAGTCCAGTTACACAATCTTCGGACAGGTTTGCAACTAATGAAAAACTGTTTTTT.

The V and J genes are TRBV10-2 and TRBJ2-5; D gene unclear. The CDR3 has 12 amino acids. The V gene lost 5 bases and the J gene lost 2 bases, with 6 bases spanning the gap. Germline CDR1 reads WSHSY; CDR2 reads SAAADI. This CDR3 is CASSTDQETQYF. The CDR3 DNA is TGCGCCAGCAGTACAGATCAAGAGACCCAGTACTTC.

This clone appeared a single time. V and J are TRBV18 and TRBJ1-1, with 7 bases fitting TRBD1. Germline CDR1 reads KGHSH; CDR2 reads LQKENI. The J segment lost 4 bases and the V segment lost 3 bases, leaving 8 bases of the junction unmatched. The CDR3 covers 15 residues. The CDR3 here is CASSPGQGVVTEAFF. The DNA for the CDR3 is TGTGCCAGCTCACCGGGGCAGGGGGTAGTCACTGAAGCTTTCTTT.

The gene calls are TRBV7-9 and TRBJ2-3; the match to TRBD2 covers 14 bases. The CDR3 sequence is 17 residues long. Germline V gene lookup returns CDR1 SEHNR and CDR2 FQNEAQ (reference sequence). V shed 5 bases, J shed 4 bases, and the junction held 8 bases outside the gene matches. Here the CDR3 reads CASSPGLAGGGADTQYF. The CDR3 bases are TGTGCCAGCAGCCCCGGACTAGCGGGAGGAGGTGCAGATACGCAGTATTTT.

This clone was picked up one time. Within the sample, other DNA sequences also encode this same CDR3. The chain carries TRBV7-9 and TRBJ2-7; weak D call: TRBD1 (5 bases). CDR1 and CDR2 (germline): SEHNR, FQNEAQ (reference sequence). This CDR3 region has 13 residues. Deletions cut 0 bases from V and 7 bases from J, with 10 bases between. The CDR3 DNA sequence: TGTGCCAGCAGCTTAGCAGGGGCCCCTGAGCAGTACTTC. This codes for CASSLAGAPEQYF. Based on the CDR3 plus reference TRBV7-9 and TRBJ2-7, the full variable domain is DTGVSQNPRHKITKRGQNVTFRCDPISEHNRLYWYRQTLGQGPEFLTYFQNEAQLEKSRLLSDRFSAERPKGSFSTLEIQRTEQGDSAMYLCASSLAGAPEQYFGPGTRLTVT.